This T cell receptor beta chain was captured in a study of T-cell reconstitution after alpha-beta-depleted transplantation in children. This clonotype was counted at least ten times. Library preparation (for TCRbeta) was performed with unique molecular identifiers. TCRdb used MiXCR to reprocess the PCR reads, holding one entry per CDR3 protein. The sample shows more than 150,000 distinct CDR3 sequences, roughly 7.5% of them seen only once. There are 16 residues in the CDR3. CDR1 and CDR2 from the germline V gene are SGHRS and YFSETQ. Between the trimmed V and J ends, which lost 4 bases and 5 bases, there was a span of 16 bases.

The specimen was PBMCs from the stem cell graft donor, collected from the stem cell graft. This chain uses TRBV5-1 with TRBJ1-6; D call uncertain. The TCR was taken from a human donor who donated a stem cell graft to a child with Wiskott-Aldrich syndrome. DNA for the CDR3: TGCGCCAGCAGCGTAGAGGGAAGAGGGAATAATTCACCCCTCCACTTT. This sequence encodes CASSVEGRGNNSPLHF.